Below, one T cell receptor beta chain is given with its context. V was cut by 0 bases and J by 7 bases, with 22 bases left in between. From germline, CDR1 is MNHEY and CDR2 SVGEGT. This CDR3 has 18 residues. This record belongs to a study of blood T cell repertoires in COVID-19. About the study: The United States, Italy and Spain supplied acute and convalescent COVID-19 samples. The cDNA or gDNA used as material had been derived from T cells, B-cell-depleted T cells, or PBMCs.

In the original workflow: Amplification with reference gene primers provided the estimates of nucleated cell counts. Measured with immunoSEQ multiplex PCR; TCRdb has only the in-frame clones, and not every one. The V and J calls and clone size are taken from that table; D and trimming were inferred from the DNA. The sample has 110,000 or so clones, 82% seen once. The sequenced material came from peripheral blood. This chain joins TRBV6-2 or TRBV6-3 and TRBJ2-1; a weak D match, TRBD2 (7 bases). The clonotype was recovered from a human donor in a cohort sampled during active COVID-19. DNA of the CDR3: TGTGCCAGCAGTTACTCGATGGCGGGGGCCCGTTCGATTAATGAGCAGTTCTTC. Amino acid sequence: CASSYSMAGARSINEQFF.